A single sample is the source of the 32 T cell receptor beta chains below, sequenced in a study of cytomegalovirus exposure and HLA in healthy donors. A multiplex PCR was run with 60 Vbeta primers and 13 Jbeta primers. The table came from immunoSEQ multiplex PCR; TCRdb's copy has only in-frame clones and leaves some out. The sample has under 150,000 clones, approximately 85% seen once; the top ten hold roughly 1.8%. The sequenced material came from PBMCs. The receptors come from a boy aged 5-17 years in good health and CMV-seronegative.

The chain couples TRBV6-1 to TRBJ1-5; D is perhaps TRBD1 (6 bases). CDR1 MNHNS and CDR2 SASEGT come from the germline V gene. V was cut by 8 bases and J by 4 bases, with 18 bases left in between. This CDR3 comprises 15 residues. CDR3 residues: CASALQQGSNQPQHF. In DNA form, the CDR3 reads TGTGCCAGCGCACTACAACAGGGAAGTAATCAGCCCCAGCATTTT.

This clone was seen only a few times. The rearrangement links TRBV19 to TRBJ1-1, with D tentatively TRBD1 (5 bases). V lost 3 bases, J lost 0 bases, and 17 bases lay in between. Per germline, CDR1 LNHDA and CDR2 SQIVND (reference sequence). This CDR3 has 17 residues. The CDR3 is CASSIWGGLGMNTEAFF. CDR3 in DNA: TGTGCCAGTAGTATTTGGGGGGGTTTGGGGATGAACACTGAAGCTTTCTTT.

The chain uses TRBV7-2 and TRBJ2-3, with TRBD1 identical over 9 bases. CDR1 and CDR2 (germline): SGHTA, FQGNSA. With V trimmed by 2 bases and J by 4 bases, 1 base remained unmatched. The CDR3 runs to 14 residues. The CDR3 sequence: CASSLRQGADTQYF. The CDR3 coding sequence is TGTGCCAGCAGCTTACGACAGGGGGCAGATACGCAGTATTTT. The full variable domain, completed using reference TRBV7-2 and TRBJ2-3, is GAGVSQSPSNKVTEKGKDVELRCDPISGHTALYWYRQSLGQGLEFLIYFQGNSAPDKSGLPSDRFSAERTGGSVSTLTIQRTQQEDSAVYLCASSLRQGADTQYFGPGTRLTVL.

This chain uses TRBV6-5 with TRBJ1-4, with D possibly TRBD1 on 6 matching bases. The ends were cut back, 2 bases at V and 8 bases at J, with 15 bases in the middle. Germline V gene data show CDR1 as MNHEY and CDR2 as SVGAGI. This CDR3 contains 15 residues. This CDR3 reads CASSYQITGSEKLFF. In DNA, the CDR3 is TGTGCCAGCAGTTACCAGATAACAGGGAGCGAAAAACTGTTTTTT.

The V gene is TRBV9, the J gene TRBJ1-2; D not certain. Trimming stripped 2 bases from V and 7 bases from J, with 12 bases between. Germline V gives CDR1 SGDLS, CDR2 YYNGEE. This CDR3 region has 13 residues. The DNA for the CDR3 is TGTGCCAGCAGCGTTCAGGAGGGCCGTGGCTACACCTTC. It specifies CASSVQEGRGYTF.

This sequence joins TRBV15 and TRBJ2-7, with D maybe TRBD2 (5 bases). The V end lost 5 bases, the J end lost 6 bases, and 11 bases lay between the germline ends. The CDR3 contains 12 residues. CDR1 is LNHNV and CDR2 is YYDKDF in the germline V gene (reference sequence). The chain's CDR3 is CATSSDSVEQYF. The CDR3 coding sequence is TGTGCCACCAGCTCGGACTCTGTCGAGCAGTACTTC.

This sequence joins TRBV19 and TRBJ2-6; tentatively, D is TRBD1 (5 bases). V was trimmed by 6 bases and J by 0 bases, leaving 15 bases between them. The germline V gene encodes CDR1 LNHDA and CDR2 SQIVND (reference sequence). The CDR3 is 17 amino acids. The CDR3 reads CASSPYRTSSGANVLTF. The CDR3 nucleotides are TGTGCCAGTAGCCCGTACAGGACATCCTCTGGGGCCAACGTCCTGACTTTC.

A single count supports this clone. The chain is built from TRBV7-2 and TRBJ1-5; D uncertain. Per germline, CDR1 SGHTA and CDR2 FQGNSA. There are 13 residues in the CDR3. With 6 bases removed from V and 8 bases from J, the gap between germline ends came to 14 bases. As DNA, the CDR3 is TGTGCCAGCAGTTCGACACCCCCGGAGCCCCAGCATTTT. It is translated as CASSSTPPEPQHF. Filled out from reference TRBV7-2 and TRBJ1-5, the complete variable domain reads GAGVSQSPSNKVTEKGKDVELRCDPISGHTALYWYRQSLGQGLEFLIYFQGNSAPDKSGLPSDRFSAERTGGSVSTLTIQRTQQEDSAVYLCASSSTPPEPQHFGDGTRLSIL.

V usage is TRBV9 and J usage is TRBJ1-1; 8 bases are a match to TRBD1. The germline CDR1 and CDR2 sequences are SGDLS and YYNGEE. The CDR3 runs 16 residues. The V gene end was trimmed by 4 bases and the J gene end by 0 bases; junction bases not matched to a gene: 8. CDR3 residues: CASSPRTGRLNTEAFF. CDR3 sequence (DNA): TGTGCCAGCAGCCCTAGGACAGGGCGGTTGAACACTGAAGCTTTCTTT.

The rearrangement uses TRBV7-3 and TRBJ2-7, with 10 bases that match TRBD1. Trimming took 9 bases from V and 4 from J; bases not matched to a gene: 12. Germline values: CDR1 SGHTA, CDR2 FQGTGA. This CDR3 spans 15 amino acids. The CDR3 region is CASSIVGTGDYEQYF. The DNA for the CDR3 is TGTGCCAGTAGTATTGTTGGGACAGGGGATTACGAGCAGTACTTC.

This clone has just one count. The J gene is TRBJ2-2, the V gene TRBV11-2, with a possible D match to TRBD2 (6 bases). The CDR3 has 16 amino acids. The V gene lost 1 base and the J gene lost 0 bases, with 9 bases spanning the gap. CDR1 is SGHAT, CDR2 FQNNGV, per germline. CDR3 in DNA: TGTGCCAGCAGCTTAGGGCGCGGGGCGAACACCGGGGAGCTGTTTTTT. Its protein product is CASSLGRGANTGELFF.

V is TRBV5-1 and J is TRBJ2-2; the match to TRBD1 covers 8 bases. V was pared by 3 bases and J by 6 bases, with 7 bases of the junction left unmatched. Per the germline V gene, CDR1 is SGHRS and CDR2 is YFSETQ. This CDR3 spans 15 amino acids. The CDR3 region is CASSSSGTGAGELFF. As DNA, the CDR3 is TGCGCCAGCAGCTCCTCCGGGACAGGAGCCGGGGAGCTGTTTTTT.

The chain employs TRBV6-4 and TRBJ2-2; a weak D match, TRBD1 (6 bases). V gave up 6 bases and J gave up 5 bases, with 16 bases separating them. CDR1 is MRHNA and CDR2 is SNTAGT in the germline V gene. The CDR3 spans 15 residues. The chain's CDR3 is CASRATNRDTGELFF. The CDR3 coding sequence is TGTGCCAGCAGAGCCACTAACAGGGATACCGGGGAGCTGTTTTTT.

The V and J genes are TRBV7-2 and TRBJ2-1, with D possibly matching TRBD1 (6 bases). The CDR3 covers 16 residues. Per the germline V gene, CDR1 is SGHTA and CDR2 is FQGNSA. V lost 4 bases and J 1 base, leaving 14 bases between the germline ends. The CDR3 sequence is CASSSVGASSYNEQFF. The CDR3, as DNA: TGTGCCAGCAGCTCGGTGGGGGCTTCATCCTACAATGAGCAGTTCTTC.

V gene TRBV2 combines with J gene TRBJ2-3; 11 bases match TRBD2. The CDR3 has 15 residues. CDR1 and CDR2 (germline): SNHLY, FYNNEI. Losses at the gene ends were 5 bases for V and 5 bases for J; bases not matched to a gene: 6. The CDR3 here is CASSSGTSGGDTQYF. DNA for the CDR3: TGTGCCAGCAGTTCCGGGACTAGCGGAGGAGATACGCAGTATTTT. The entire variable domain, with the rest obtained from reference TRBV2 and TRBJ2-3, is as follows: EPEVTQTPSHQVTQMGQEVILRCVPISNHLYFYWYRQILGQKVEFLVSFYNNEISEKSEIFDDQFSVERPDGSNFTLKIRSTKLEDSAMYFCASSSGTSGGDTQYFGPGTRLTVL.

In DNA, the CDR3 is TGTGCCAGCACCCAGGGGAGCGCAGTGGACACTGAAGCTTTCTTT. Translated: CASTQGSAVDTEAFF. The chain combines TRBV6-1 with TRBJ1-1; a weak D match, TRBD1 (6 bases). The V gene lost 7 bases and the J gene lost 3 bases, with 18 bases spanning the gap. Germline CDR1 is MNHNS and CDR2 is SASEGT. The length of the CDR3 is 15 residues.

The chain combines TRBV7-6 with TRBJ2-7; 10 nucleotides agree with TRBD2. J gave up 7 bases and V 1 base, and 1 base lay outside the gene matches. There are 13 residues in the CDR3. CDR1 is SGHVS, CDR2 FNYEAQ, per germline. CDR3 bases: TGTGCCAGCAGCTTAGAACTAGCGGGGGAGCAGTACTTC. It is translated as CASSLELAGEQYF.

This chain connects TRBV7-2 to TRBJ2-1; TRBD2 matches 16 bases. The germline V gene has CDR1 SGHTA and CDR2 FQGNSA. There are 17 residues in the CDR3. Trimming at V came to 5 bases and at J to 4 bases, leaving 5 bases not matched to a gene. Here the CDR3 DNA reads TGTGCCAGCAGCCTTGGGACTAGCGGGGGGGGGTACAATGAGCAGTTCTTC. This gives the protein CASSLGTSGGGYNEQFF.

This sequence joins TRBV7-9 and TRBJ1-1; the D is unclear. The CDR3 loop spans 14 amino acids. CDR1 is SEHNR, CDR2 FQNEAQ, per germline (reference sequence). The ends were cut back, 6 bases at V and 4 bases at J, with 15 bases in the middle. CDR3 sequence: CASRQPGSGTEAFF. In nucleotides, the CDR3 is TGTGCCAGCAGACAGCCGGGGTCTGGCACTGAAGCTTTCTTT.

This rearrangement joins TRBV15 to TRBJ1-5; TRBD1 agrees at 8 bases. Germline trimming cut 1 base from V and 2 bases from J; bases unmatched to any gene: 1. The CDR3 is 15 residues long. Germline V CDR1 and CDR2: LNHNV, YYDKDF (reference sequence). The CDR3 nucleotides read TGTGCCACCAGCAGAGCACAGGGGGGCAATCAGCCCCAGCATTTT. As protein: CATSRAQGGNQPQHF.

CDR3 in amino acids: CASSVTASSNYGYTF. For the CDR3, the DNA is TGTGCCAGCAGCGTGACAGCGAGCAGTAACTATGGCTACACCTTC. The chain combines TRBV7-3 with TRBJ1-2; TRBD1 might be the D (5 bases). Germline values: CDR1 SGHTA, CDR2 FQGTGA. The CDR3 totals 15 residues. V gave up 5 bases and J gave up 1 base, with 14 bases separating them.

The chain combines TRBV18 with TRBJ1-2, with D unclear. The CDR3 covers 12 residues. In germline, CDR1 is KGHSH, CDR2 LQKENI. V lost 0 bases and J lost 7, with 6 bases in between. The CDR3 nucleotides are TGTGCCAGCTCACCACCCATAGCTGGCTACACCTTC. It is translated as CASSPPIAGYTF.

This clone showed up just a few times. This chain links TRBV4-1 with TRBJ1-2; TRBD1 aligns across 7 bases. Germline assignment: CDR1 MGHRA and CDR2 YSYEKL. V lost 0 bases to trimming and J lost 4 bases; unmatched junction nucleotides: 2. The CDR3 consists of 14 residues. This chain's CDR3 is CASSQDRGIYGYTF. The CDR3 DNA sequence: TGCGCCAGCAGCCAAGACAGGGGGATCTATGGCTACACCTTC.

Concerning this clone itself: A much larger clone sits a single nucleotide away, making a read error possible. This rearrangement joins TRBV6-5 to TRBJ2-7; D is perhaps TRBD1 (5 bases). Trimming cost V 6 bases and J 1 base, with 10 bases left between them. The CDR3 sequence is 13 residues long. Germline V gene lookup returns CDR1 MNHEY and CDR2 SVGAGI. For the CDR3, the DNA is TGTGCCAGCAGCCTCCCAGGGTCCTACGAGCAGTACTTC. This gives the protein CASSLPGSYEQYF.

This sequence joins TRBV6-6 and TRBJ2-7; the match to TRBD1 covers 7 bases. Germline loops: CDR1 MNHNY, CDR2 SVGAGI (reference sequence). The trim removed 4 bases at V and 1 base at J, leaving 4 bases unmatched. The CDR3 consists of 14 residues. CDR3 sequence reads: CASSSDRFSYEQYF. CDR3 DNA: TGTGCCAGCAGTTCGGACAGGTTTTCCTACGAGCAGTACTTC.

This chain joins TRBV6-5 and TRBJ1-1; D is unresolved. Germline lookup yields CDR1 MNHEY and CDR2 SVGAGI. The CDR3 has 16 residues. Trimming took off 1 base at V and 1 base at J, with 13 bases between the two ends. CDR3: CASSYFRPPGNTEAFF. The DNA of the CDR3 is TGTGCCAGCAGTTACTTTCGACCGCCAGGGAACACTGAAGCTTTCTTT.

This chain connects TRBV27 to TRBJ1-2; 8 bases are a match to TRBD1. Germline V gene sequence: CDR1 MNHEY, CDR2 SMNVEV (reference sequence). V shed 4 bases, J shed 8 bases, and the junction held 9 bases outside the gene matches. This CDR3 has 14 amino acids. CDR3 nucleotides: TGTGCCAGCAGTTCAGACAGGGGCGTCTTCGGCTACACCTTC. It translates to CASSSDRGVFGYTF.

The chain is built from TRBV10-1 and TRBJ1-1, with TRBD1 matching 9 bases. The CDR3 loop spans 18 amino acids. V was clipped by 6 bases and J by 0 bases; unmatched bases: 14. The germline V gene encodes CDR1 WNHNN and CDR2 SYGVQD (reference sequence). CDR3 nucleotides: TGCGCCAGCAGGGAAGGGACAGGGCTTTGTGACATGAACACTGAAGCTTTCTTT. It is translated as CASREGTGLCDMNTEAFF.

The CDR3 coding sequence is TGTGCCAGCAGCCGGGGGTCTGGGGAGTACACAGATACGCAGTATTTT. Translation: CASSRGSGEYTDTQYF. This sequence joins TRBV5-4 and TRBJ2-3; D is possibly TRBD2 (6 bases). Between the trimmed V and J ends, which lost 4 bases and 2 bases, there was a span of 17 bases. Germline CDR1 reads SGHNT; CDR2 reads YYREEE (reference sequence). The CDR3 is 16 residues long.

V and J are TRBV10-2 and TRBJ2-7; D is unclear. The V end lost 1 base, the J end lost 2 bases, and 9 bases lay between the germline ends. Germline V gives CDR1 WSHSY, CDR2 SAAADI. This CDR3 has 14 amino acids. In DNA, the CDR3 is TGCGCCAGCAGTGAGTACGGTTCCACCTACGAGCAGTACTTC. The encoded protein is CASSEYGSTYEQYF.

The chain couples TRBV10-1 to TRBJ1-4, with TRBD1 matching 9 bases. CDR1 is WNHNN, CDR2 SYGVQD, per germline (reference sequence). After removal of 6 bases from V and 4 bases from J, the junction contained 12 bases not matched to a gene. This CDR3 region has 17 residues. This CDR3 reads CASRELGTGQGNEKLFF. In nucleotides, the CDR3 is TGCGCCAGCAGGGAACTTGGCACGGGACAGGGTAATGAAAAACTGTTTTTT.

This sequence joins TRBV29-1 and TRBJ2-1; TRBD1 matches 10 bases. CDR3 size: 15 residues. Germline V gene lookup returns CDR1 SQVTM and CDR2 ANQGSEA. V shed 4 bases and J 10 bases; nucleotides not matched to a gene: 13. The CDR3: CSVGMGQGPLGEQFF. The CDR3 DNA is TGCAGCGTTGGTATGGGACAGGGGCCACTAGGCGAGCAGTTCTTC.